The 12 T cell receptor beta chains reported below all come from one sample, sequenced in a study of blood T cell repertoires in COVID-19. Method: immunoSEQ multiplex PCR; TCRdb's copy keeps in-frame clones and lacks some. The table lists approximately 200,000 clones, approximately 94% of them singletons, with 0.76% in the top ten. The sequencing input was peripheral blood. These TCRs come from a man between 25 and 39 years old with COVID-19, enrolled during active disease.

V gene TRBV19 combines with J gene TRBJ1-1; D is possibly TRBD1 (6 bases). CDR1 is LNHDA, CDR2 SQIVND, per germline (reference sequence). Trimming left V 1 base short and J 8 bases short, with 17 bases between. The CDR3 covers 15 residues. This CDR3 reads CASSIVPDSREEAFF. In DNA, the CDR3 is TGTGCCAGTAGTATAGTTCCGGACAGCCGAGAGGAAGCTTTCTTT. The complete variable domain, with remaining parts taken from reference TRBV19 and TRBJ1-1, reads DGGITQSPKYLFRKEGQNVTLSCEQNLNHDAMYWYRQDPGQGLRLIYYSQIVNDFQKGDIAEGYSVSREKKESFPLTVTSAQKNPTAFYLCASSIVPDSREEAFFGQGTRLTVV.

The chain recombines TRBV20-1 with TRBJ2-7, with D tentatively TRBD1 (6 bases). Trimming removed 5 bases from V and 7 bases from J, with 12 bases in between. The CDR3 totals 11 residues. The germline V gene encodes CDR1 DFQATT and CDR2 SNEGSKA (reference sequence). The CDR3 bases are TGCAGTGCTCGCAGGGGTCAGGAGCAGTACTTC. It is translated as CSARRGQEQYF.

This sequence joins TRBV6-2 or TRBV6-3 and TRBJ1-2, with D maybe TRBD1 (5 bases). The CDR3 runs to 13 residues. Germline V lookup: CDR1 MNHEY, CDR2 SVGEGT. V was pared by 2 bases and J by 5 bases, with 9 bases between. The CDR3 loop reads CASSYPGEYGYTF. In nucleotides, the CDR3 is TGTGCCAGCAGTTACCCGGGGGAGTATGGCTACACCTTC.

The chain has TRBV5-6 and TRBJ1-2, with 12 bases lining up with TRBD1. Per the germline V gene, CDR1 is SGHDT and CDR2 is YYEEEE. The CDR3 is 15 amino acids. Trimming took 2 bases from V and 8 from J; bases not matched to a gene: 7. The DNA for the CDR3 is TGTGCCAGCAGCTTCCAGGGACAGGGGGCCGAGGGCTACACCTTC. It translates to CASSFQGQGAEGYTF.

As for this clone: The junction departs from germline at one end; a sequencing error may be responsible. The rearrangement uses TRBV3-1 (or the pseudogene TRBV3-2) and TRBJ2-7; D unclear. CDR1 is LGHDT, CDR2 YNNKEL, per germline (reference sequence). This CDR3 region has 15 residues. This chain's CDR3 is CASSQDARSSHEQYF. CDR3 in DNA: TGTGCCAGCAGCCAAGATGCGAGAAGCTCCCACGAGCAGTACTTC.

CDR3 amino acids: CASRPGTGKEQPQHF. The DNA for the CDR3 is TGTGCCAGCAGACCCGGGACAGGGAAGGAGCAGCCCCAGCATTTT. The chain is built from TRBV2 and TRBJ1-5; 9 nucleotides line up with TRBD1. Germline V gene data show CDR1 as SNHLY and CDR2 as FYNNEI. This CDR3 has 15 amino acids. Trimming removed 6 bases from V and 7 bases from J; junction bases left unmatched: 10.

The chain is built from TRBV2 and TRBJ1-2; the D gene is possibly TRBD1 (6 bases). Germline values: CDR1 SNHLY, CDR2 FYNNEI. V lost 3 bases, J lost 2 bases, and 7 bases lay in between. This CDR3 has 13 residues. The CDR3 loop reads CASSEQGNYGYTF. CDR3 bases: TGTGCCAGCAGTGAGCAGGGGAACTATGGCTACACCTTC.

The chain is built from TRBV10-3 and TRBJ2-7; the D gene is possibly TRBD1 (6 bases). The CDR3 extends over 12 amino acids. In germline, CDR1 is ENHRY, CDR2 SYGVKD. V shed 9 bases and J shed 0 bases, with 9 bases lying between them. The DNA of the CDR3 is TGTGCCATTGAGGACAGCTCCTACGAGCAGTACTTC. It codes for CAIEDSSYEQYF.

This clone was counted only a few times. This chain's CDR3 is CASSSRGGTTYNEQFF. In nucleotides, the CDR3 is TGTGCCAGCAGCAGCAGAGGGGGAACGACCTACAATGAGCAGTTCTTC. The genes are TRBV3-1 (or the pseudogene TRBV3-2) and TRBJ2-1, with D possibly matching TRBD1 (6 bases). The CDR3 extends over 16 amino acids. The germline gives CDR1 LGHDT, CDR2 YNNKEL (reference sequence). V shed 5 bases and J shed 2 bases, with 16 bases lying between them.

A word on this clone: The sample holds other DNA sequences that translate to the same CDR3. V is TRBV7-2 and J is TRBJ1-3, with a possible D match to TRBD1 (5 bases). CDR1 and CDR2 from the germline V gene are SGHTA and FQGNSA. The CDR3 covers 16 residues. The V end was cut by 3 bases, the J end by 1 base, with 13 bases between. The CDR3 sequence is CASSLGGGGSGNTIYF. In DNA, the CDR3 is TGTGCCAGCAGCTTGGGGGGAGGAGGATCTGGAAACACCATATATTTT.

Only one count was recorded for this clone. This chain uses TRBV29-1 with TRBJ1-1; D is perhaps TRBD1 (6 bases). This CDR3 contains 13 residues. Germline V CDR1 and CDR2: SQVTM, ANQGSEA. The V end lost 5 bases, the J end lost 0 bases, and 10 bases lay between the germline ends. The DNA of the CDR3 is TGCAGCGTTCACAGGGACATGAACACTGAAGCTTTCTTT. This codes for CSVHRDMNTEAFF.

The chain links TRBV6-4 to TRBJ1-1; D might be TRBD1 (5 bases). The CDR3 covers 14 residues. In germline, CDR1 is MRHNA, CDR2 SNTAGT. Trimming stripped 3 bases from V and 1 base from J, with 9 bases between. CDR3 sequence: CASSEGLKNTEAFF. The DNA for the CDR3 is TGTGCCAGCAGTGAGGGACTTAAGAACACTGAAGCTTTCTTT.